These 30 T cell receptor beta chains were sequenced from one sample in a study of T cell responses to AZD1222 COVID-19 vaccine. Assay used: immunoSEQ multiplex PCR; TCRdb lists only in-frame clones, some missing. The sample records about 140,000 clones, approximately 85% being singletons. The sample in question was peripheral blood, obtained 28 days after the second dose of the MenACWY control vaccine. The receptors shown here come from an adult who received the MenACWY meningococcal vaccine as a control.

Regarding this clone: The junction does not match germline at one end; this may be a read error. The rearrangement uses TRBV6-6 and TRBJ1-2, with TRBD1 matching 10 bases. The CDR3 contains 15 residues. Germline CDR1 reads MNHNY; CDR2 reads SVGAGI (reference sequence). CDR3 in DNA: TGTGCCAGCAGTACCCCGGACAGGGGGGAGTATGGCTTCACCTTC. Residues: CASSTPDRGEYGFTF.

This chain uses TRBV7-2 with TRBJ2-5; D is possibly TRBD2 (6 bases). The CDR3 sequence is 13 residues long. Germline-derived CDR1 and CDR2 are SGHTA and FQGNSA. The V end lost 7 bases, the J end lost 3 bases, and 12 bases lay between the germline ends. The chain's CDR3 is CASTPPGEETQYF. In DNA, the CDR3 is TGTGCCAGCACCCCCCCGGGGGAAGAGACCCAGTACTTC.

The gene calls are TRBV29-1 and TRBJ2-3; D is uncertain. CDR1 and CDR2 (germline): SQVTM, ANQGSEA. The V end was cut by 5 bases, the J end by 6 bases, with 15 bases between. The length of the CDR3 is 13 residues. CDR3 sequence reads: CSVLVSFGDTQYF. The CDR3, as DNA: TGCAGCGTTCTGGTCTCATTCGGGGATACGCAGTATTTT.

This chain connects TRBV3-1 (or the pseudogene TRBV3-2) to TRBJ1-1, with D maybe TRBD1 (5 bases). The CDR3 is made up of 16 amino acids. Trimming removed 1 base at V and 4 bases at J, with 16 bases between. Germline V CDR1 and CDR2: LGHDT, YNNKEL (reference sequence). CDR3 loop: CASSQVPGKGSTEAFF. CDR3 nucleotide sequence: TGTGCCAGCAGCCAAGTGCCAGGGAAGGGAAGCACTGAAGCTTTCTTT.

This rearrangement joins TRBV29-1 to TRBJ1-1; the D gene is possibly TRBD1 (6 bases). There are 11 residues in the CDR3. Deletions cut 7 bases from V and 10 bases from J, with 16 bases between. Looked up from germline, CDR1 is SQVTM and CDR2 is ANQGSEA. The CDR3 DNA reads as TGCAGCGGGGGGACAACCGCTAGAGCTTTCTTT. Protein product: CSGGTTARAFF.

This chain connects TRBV9 to TRBJ1-5; 9 bases are a match to TRBD1. CDR1 SGDLS and CDR2 YYNGEE come from the germline V gene. Trimming took 0 bases from V and 4 from J; bases not matched to a gene: 5. CDR3 length equals 16 residues. CDR3 sequence reads: CASSVDPGTGNQPQHF. As DNA, the CDR3 is TGTGCCAGCAGCGTAGACCCGGGGACAGGGAATCAGCCCCAGCATTTT.

V gene TRBV28 combines with J gene TRBJ1-2; 7 bases are a match to TRBD1. There are 13 residues in the CDR3. V lost 7 bases, J lost 3 bases, and 5 bases stayed unmatched. The germline V gene encodes CDR1 MDHEN and CDR2 SYDVKM. CDR3 DNA sequence: TGTGCCAGCACCCCCGGACAGGACTATGGCTACACCTTC. Translated, it gives CASTPGQDYGYTF.

This chain links TRBV4-2 with TRBJ2-5; 9 bases fit TRBD2. V was clipped by 0 bases and J by 5 bases; unmatched bases: 7. Per germline, CDR1 LGHNA and CDR2 YNFKEQ. This CDR3 contains 16 residues. In DNA form, the CDR3 reads TGTGCCAGCAGCCAAGATATCTCGGCGGGAGGGGAGACCCAGTACTTC. It encodes CASSQDISAGGETQYF.

The chain recombines TRBV5-1 with TRBJ1-2; TRBD1 matches 9 bases. Germline V lookup: CDR1 SGHRS, CDR2 YFSETQ. Trimming took 0 bases from V and 1 from J; bases not matched to a gene: 7. The CDR3 length is 17 residues. CDR3 sequence reads: CASSLGRRTGDNYGYTF. The CDR3 bases are TGCGCCAGCAGCTTGGGGAGGCGGACAGGGGATAACTATGGCTACACCTTC.

V usage is TRBV12-3 or TRBV12-4 and J usage is TRBJ1-4; tentatively, D is TRBD1 (6 bases). The CDR3 runs 12 residues. The V and J ends lost 9 bases and 8 bases respectively, with 13 bases between them. The CDR3 is CASQGYREKLFF. CDR3 nucleotides: TGTGCCAGTCAGGGGTATCGGGAAAAACTGTTTTTT.

This clone was picked up a small number of times. The chain combines TRBV5-1 with TRBJ2-7; no firm D call. This CDR3 is 13 amino acids long. Germline V CDR1 and CDR2: SGHRS, YFSETQ. Trimming left V 4 bases short and J 5 bases short, with 13 bases between. Here the CDR3 reads CASSAGVWDEQYF. The CDR3 nucleotides read TGCGCCAGCAGCGCTGGAGTCTGGGACGAGCAGTACTTC.

This clone was counted only a few times. The chain has TRBV28 and TRBJ1-1; no firm D call. The germline V and J ends were trimmed by 10 bases and 1 base, with 16 bases remaining between them. In germline, CDR1 is MDHEN, CDR2 SYDVKM. The CDR3 loop spans 14 amino acids. The CDR3 region has the DNA TGTGCCATCGACGGTAGGACCGGGAACACTGAAGCTTTCTTT. Its protein is CAIDGRTGNTEAFF.

The genes are TRBV6-4 and TRBJ2-6; D possibly matches TRBD1 or TRBD2 (6 bases each). The V gene lost 3 bases and the J gene lost 12 bases, with 15 bases spanning the gap. The CDR3 contains 14 residues. Looked up from germline, CDR1 is MRHNA and CDR2 is SNTAGT. The CDR3 nucleotides read TGTGCCAGCAGTGAGGGGGGCCAGGGTGGCGTCCTGACTTTC. Its protein is CASSEGGQGGVLTF.

The rearrangement links TRBV7-8 to TRBJ1-1; TRBD1 matches at 7 bases. Germline CDR1 reads SGHVS; CDR2 reads FQNEAQ. The V gene end was trimmed by 5 bases and the J gene end by 0 bases; junction bases not matched to a gene: 6. The CDR3 covers 15 residues. The CDR3 DNA follows: TGTGCCAGCAGCCGGATACAGGGGTTGAACACTGAAGCTTTCTTT. Encoded protein: CASSRIQGLNTEAFF.

The chain recombines TRBV5-1 with TRBJ2-1, with TRBD1 identical over 10 bases. CDR1 is SGHRS and CDR2 is YFSETQ in the germline V gene. This CDR3 is 13 amino acids long. Trimming cost V 7 bases and J 6 bases; bases outside gene matches: 4. CDR3 bases: TGCGCCAGCCGACAGGGGGCGAGCAATGAGCAGTTCTTC. Protein sequence: CASRQGASNEQFF.

The V gene is TRBV9, the J gene TRBJ1-2; D might be TRBD1 (5 bases). The CDR3 totals 15 residues. CDR1 SGDLS and CDR2 YYNGEE come from the germline V gene. Trimming left V 0 bases short and J 2 bases short, with 11 bases between. In nucleotides, the CDR3 is TGTGCCAGCAGCGTAGGTGGACAATCGAACTATGGCTACACCTTC. Translation gives CASSVGGQSNYGYTF.

The chain recombines TRBV10-3 with TRBJ2-5, with D unclear. Deletions cut 0 bases from V and 0 bases from J, with 8 bases between. The CDR3 sequence is 15 residues long. Germline values: CDR1 ENHRY, CDR2 SYGVKD. The CDR3 reads CAISESNRNQETQYF. The CDR3 DNA reads TGTGCCATCAGTGAGTCGAACCGGAACCAAGAGACCCAGTACTTC.

The rearrangement joins TRBV19 to TRBJ2-1; 8 bases match TRBD2. The CDR3 extends over 16 amino acids. V was pared by 4 bases and J by 7 bases, with 12 bases of the junction left unmatched. Germline CDR1 reads LNHDA; CDR2 reads SQIVND (reference sequence). The CDR3 spells CASSTILAGLRNEQFF. For the CDR3, the DNA is TGTGCCAGTAGTACGATTTTAGCGGGACTTAGGAATGAGCAGTTCTTC.

This chain uses TRBV9 with TRBJ2-2; D unresolved. This CDR3 spans 15 amino acids. The V gene's germline CDR1 is SGDLS and CDR2 YYNGEE. With 0 bases removed from V and 6 bases from J, the gap between germline ends came to 12 bases. CDR3: CASSVATWMSGELFF. The CDR3 DNA is TGTGCCAGCAGCGTAGCGACATGGATGTCCGGGGAGCTGTTTTTT. The full variable domain, its missing parts supplied by reference TRBV9 and TRBJ2-2, is DSGVTQTPKHLITATGQRVTLRCSPRSGDLSVYWYQQSLDQGLQFLIQYYNGEERAKGNILERFSAQQFPDLHSELNLSSLELGDSALYFCASSVATWMSGELFFGEGSRLTVL.

This clone was detected a few times. The chain carries TRBV7-2 and TRBJ1-5; TRBD1 matches at 7 bases. In germline, CDR1 is SGHTA, CDR2 FQGNSA. The CDR3 is 15 amino acids. V lost 2 bases to trimming and J lost 4 bases; unmatched junction nucleotides: 5. The CDR3 region has the DNA TGTGCCAGCAGCTTAAGGCAGGGGGGTAATCAGCCCCAGCATTTT. It is translated as CASSLRQGGNQPQHF.

CDR3 amino acids: CASSLPQQGANYGYTF. In DNA, the CDR3 is TGTGCCAGCAGCCTCCCCCAACAGGGGGCTAACTATGGCTACACCTTC. This rearrangement joins TRBV5-4 to TRBJ1-2; the match to TRBD1 covers 8 bases. Per the germline V gene, CDR1 is SGHNT and CDR2 is YYREEE (reference sequence). The junction had 8 bases not matched to a gene; V was cut back by 4 bases and J by 0 bases. The length of the CDR3 is 16 residues.

The chain uses TRBV4-3 and TRBJ1-4; D not resolved. Germline V CDR1 and CDR2: LGHNA, YSLEER. V dropped 0 bases and J dropped 13 bases, with 12 bases sitting between them. This CDR3 is built from 13 residues. This chain's CDR3 is CASSQDQPGRLFF. CDR3 nucleotides: TGCGCCAGCAGCCAAGATCAGCCGGGGAGACTGTTTTTT.

The chain combines TRBV6-5 with TRBJ2-3, with 10 nucleotides matching TRBD1. Looked up from germline, CDR1 is MNHEY and CDR2 is SVGAGI. The J segment lost 6 bases and the V segment lost 7 bases, leaving 10 bases of the junction unmatched. This CDR3 is built from 15 residues. CDR3 protein: CASTLTGGRQDTQYF. CDR3 DNA: TGTGCCAGCACCCTGACAGGGGGCAGGCAGGATACGCAGTATTTT.

This chain uses TRBV7-9 with TRBJ1-5; tentatively, D is TRBD1 (5 bases). This CDR3 is 14 amino acids long. Germline CDR1 is SEHNR and CDR2 is FQNEAQ (reference sequence). The germline V and J ends were trimmed by 5 bases and 3 bases, with 11 bases remaining between them. The CDR3 protein is CASSADSYNQPQHF. The CDR3, as DNA: TGTGCCAGCAGCGCAGACAGCTACAATCAGCCCCAGCATTTT.

The CDR3 is CASSVLAGAETQYF. In nucleotides, the CDR3 is TGTGCCAGCAGCGTACTAGCGGGAGCCGAGACCCAGTACTTC. The rearrangement links TRBV9 to TRBJ2-5; 10 positions agree with TRBD2. Looked up from germline, CDR1 is SGDLS and CDR2 is YYNGEE. This CDR3 comprises 14 residues. The V gene end was trimmed by 1 base and the J gene end by 5 bases; junction bases not matched to a gene: 2.

This sequence joins TRBV2 and TRBJ2-2; 8 positions agree with TRBD1. V lost 6 bases and J lost 1; bases outside the gene matches: 4. The CDR3 runs 15 residues. Germline values: CDR1 SNHLY, CDR2 FYNNEI. The CDR3 is CASRVQGGNTGELFF. The CDR3 region has the DNA TGTGCCAGCAGGGTACAGGGGGGGAACACCGGGGAGCTGTTTTTT. Drawing the rest from reference TRBV2 and TRBJ2-2, the complete variable domain is EPEVTQTPSHQVTQMGQEVILRCVPISNHLYFYWYRQILGQKVEFLVSFYNNEISEKSEIFDDQFSVERPDGSNFTLKIRSTKLEDSAMYFCASRVQGGNTGELFFGEGSRLTVL.

This sequence joins TRBV6-2 or TRBV6-3 and TRBJ2-1; D may correspond to TRBD1 or TRBD2 (5 bases each). The CDR3 runs 12 residues. V was trimmed by 6 bases and J by 8 bases, leaving 11 bases between them. Germline loops: CDR1 MNHEY, CDR2 SVGEGT. The CDR3 DNA follows: TGTGCCAGCAGACCTCGGGGCGATGAGCAGTTCTTC. Translation gives CASRPRGDEQFF.

This clone was observed a handful of times. V is TRBV18 and J is TRBJ2-2; D may be TRBD2 (5 bases). From germline, CDR1 is KGHSH and CDR2 LQKENI. V lost 3 bases and J 2 bases, leaving 13 bases between the germline ends. The CDR3 is 16 amino acids. CDR3 DNA sequence: TGTGCCAGCTCACCGCCTTCGGGATATAACACCGGGGAGCTGTTTTTT. Residues: CASSPPSGYNTGELFF.

The chain uses TRBV6-5 and TRBJ2-2, with D possibly TRBD2 on 6 matching bases. CDR3 length: 14 residues. Germline values: CDR1 MNHEY, CDR2 SVGAGI. V was pared by 6 bases and J by 7 bases, with 15 bases between. CDR3 sequence (DNA): TGTGCCAGCAGCCTAACGACTAGTATCGGGGAGCTGTTTTTT. As protein: CASSLTTSIGELFF.

This clone was found once. This chain joins TRBV2 and TRBJ1-4, with 7 bases aligning to TRBD1. The V and J ends lost 7 bases and 7 bases, in that order; junction bases with no gene match: 15. Germline-derived CDR1 and CDR2 are SNHLY and FYNNEI. The CDR3 contains 16 residues. The CDR3 coding sequence is TGTGCCAGCACCCTCACCCCTAAAGGGGGCGGTGAAAAACTGTTTTTT. It is translated as CASTLTPKGGGEKLFF.